This record looks at one T cell receptor beta chain sequence and its context. V trimming: 1 base; J trimming: 5 bases; junction bases outside the gene matches: 12. The germline gives CDR1 LGHNA, CDR2 YNFKEQ. This CDR3 has 17 amino acids. PCR primers comprised 60 Vbeta and 13 Jbeta primers. Profiled with immunoSEQ multiplex PCR; TCRdb holds only in-frame clones, not every one. The data show 85,000 to 120,000 clones, about 60% seen once. This entry comes from a study of cytomegalovirus exposure and HLA in healthy donors. Study summary: In an earlier analysis, around 120 million unique TCR beta sequences were found from some 200 million T cells.

The chain recombines TRBV4-2 with TRBJ2-5, with 8 bases identical to TRBD1. The receptor was derived from a human donor in good health. Sequenced: PBMCs. Written as DNA, the CDR3 is TGTGCCAGCAGCCAAGCCCTTAGCCGGGACAGGATGGAGACCCAGTACTTC. Translated: CASSQALSRDRMETQYF.